The 8 T cell receptor beta chains in this list originate from one sample, sequenced in a study of OX40 agonist ivuxolimab in advanced cancers. Only in-frame clones appear in the TCRdb table, and some are missing; sequencing was by immunoSEQ multiplex PCR. Of tens of thousands of clones in the sample, about 88% were seen once. This material consisted of CD4+ or CD8+ T cells sorted from blood, taken in a trial of the OX40 agonist ivuxolimab. The origin of the receptors is an adult with an advanced solid tumor such as melanoma, head and neck, liver or kidney cancer.

In nucleotides, the CDR3 is TGTGCCAGCAGCGTAGGAACCAATGGGGACACTGAAGCTTTCTTT. This encodes CASSVGTNGDTEAFF. The chain links TRBV9 to TRBJ1-1; D is undetermined. Germline-derived CDR1 and CDR2 are SGDLS and YYNGEE. The V and J ends lost 0 bases and 3 bases respectively, with 12 bases between them. The CDR3 has 15 amino acids.

The rearrangement links TRBV4-3 to TRBJ1-1, with D hard to call. In germline, CDR1 is LGHNA, CDR2 YSLEER. V was cut by 6 bases and J by 3 bases, with 11 bases left in between. There are 13 residues in the CDR3. CDR3 sequence: CASSPTADTEAFF. DNA for the CDR3: TGCGCCAGCAGTCCCACAGCCGACACTGAAGCTTTCTTT.

This chain uses TRBV11-1 with TRBJ2-1, with D tentatively TRBD1 (5 bases). The V and J ends lost 5 bases and 3 bases respectively, with 14 bases between them. Germline V CDR1 and CDR2: SGHAT, FQDESV (reference sequence). The CDR3 spans 15 residues. CDR3 in DNA: TGTGCCAGCAGCCCCCCTGACAGATACTACAATGAGCAGTTCTTC. Amino acid sequence: CASSPPDRYYNEQFF.

The chain couples TRBV2 to TRBJ2-5; 8 bases are shared with TRBD1. The CDR3 extends over 14 amino acids. Germline lookup yields CDR1 SNHLY and CDR2 FYNNEI. With V trimmed by 6 bases and J by 5 bases, 8 bases remained unmatched. CDR3 nucleotide sequence: TGTGCCAGCAGCGGACAGGGAGGAGGGGAGACCCAGTACTTC. Amino acid sequence: CASSGQGGGETQYF.

This chain links TRBV10-3 with TRBJ2-1, with TRBD2 identical over 8 bases. The germline V gene encodes CDR1 ENHRY and CDR2 SYGVKD. V shed 10 bases, J shed 3 bases, and the junction held 11 bases outside the gene matches. CDR3 length: 15 residues. CDR3 DNA: TGTGCCACCGCGGGGGGAGGGGGTGACTACAATGAGCAGTTCTTC. Translated: CATAGGGGDYNEQFF.

CDR3 protein: CASSTGGSYNEQFF. CDR3 coding DNA: TGTGCCAGCAGTACAGGGGGCTCCTACAATGAGCAGTTCTTC. The genes are TRBV7-3 and TRBJ2-1, with 8 bases that match TRBD1. The CDR3 totals 14 residues. With V trimmed by 6 bases and J by 0 bases, 1 base remained unmatched. CDR1 SGHTA and CDR2 FQGTGA come from the germline V gene.

The rearrangement links TRBV14 to TRBJ2-1; D uncertain. Germline-derived CDR1 and CDR2 are SGHDN and FVKESK. This CDR3 is 12 amino acids long. With 1 base removed from V and 13 bases from J, the gap between germline ends came to 11 bases. Here the CDR3 DNA reads TGTGCCAGCAGCCAAGGGCCGGGCCCCCAGTTCTTC. It yields the protein CASSQGPGPQFF.

The CDR3 is CASSGGTGSTDTQYF. CDR3 DNA: TGTGCCAGCAGTGGGGGGACAGGGAGCACAGATACGCAGTATTTT. The chain is built from TRBV2 and TRBJ2-3, with 9 positions matching TRBD1. There are 15 residues in the CDR3. V gave up 4 bases and J gave up 0 bases; unmatched junction bases: 2. CDR1 is SNHLY, CDR2 FYNNEI, per germline.